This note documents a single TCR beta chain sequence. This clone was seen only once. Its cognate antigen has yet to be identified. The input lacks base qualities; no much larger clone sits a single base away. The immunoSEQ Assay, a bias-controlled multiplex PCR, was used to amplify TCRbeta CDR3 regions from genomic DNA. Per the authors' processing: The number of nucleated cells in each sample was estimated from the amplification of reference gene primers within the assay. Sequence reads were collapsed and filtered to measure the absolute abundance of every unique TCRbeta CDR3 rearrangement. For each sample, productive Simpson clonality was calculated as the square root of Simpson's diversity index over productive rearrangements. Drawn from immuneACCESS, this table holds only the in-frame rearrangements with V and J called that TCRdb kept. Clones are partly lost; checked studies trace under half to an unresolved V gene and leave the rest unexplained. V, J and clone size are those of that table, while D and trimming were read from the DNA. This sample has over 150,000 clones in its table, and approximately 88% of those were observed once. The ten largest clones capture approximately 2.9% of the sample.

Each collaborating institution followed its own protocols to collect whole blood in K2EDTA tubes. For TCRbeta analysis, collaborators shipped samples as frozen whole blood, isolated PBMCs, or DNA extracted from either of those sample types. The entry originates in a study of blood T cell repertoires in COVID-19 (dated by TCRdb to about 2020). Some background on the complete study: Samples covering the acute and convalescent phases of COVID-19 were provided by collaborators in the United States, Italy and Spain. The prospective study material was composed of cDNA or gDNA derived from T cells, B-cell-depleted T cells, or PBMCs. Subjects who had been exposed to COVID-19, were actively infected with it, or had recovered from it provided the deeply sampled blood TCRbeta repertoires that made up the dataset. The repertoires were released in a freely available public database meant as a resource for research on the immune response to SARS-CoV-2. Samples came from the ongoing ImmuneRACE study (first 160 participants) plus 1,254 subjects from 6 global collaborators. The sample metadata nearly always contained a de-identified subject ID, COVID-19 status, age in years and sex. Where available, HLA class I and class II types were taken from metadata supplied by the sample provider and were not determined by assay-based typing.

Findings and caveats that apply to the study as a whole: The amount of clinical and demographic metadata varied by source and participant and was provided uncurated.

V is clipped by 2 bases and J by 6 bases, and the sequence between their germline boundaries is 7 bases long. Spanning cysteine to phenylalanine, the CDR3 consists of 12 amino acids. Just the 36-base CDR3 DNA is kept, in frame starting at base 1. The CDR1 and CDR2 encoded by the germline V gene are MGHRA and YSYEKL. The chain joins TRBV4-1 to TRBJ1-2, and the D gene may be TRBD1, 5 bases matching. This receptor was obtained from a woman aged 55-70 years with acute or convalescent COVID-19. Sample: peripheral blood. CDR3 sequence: CASSQRGHGYTF. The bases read TGCGCCAGCAGCCAAAGGGGCCATGGCTACACCTTC.